The clone carrying this T cell receptor beta chain was recorded once. A much larger clone differs from this one at a single base, so this may be a read error. V lost 7 bases and J 14 bases, leaving 31 bases between the germline ends. Germline CDR1 reads SQVTM; CDR2 reads ANQGSEA. CDR3 length equals 15 residues. This record belongs to a study of blood T cells in healthy people across ages. Alongside a J-beta primer mix, a sample-barcoded 5' primer served in a second PCR lasting about 7 to 12 cycles. Each cDNA molecule received a tag from a template-switch adaptor that had 12 random nucleotides. Via MiXCR, TCRdb re-called the 5' RACE reads, giving one row per CDR3 protein. The top ten hold approximately 7.7% of the sample, which has 1.5 million to 2 million distinct CDR3 sequences, approximately 28% seen once. Russia was home to the donors, healthy Caucasian individuals aged roughly 6 to 100.

The chain recombines TRBV29-1 with TRBJ2-3; D possibly uses TRBD1 or TRBD2 (5 bases each). Source material: blood. This sequence originates from a woman in her thirties in good health. The chain's CDR3 is CSASSPRDLNEKLYF. In DNA form, the CDR3 reads TGCAGCGCTTCTTCGCCCAGGGACCTTAATGAAAAACTGTATTTT.